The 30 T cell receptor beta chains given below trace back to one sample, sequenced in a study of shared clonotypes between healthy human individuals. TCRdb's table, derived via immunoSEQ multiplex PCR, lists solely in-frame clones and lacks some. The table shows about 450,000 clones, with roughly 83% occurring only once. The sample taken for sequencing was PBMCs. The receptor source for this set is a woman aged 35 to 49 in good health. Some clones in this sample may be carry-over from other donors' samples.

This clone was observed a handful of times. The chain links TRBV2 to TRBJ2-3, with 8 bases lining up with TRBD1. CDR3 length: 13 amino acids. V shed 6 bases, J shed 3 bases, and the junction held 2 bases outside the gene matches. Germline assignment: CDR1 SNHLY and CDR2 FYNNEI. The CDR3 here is CASRGTGTDTQYF. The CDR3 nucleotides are TGTGCCAGCAGGGGGACAGGAACAGATACGCAGTATTTT.

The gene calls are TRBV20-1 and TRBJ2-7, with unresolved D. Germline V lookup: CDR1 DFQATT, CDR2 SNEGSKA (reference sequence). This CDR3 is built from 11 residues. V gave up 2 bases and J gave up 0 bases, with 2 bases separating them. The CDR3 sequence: CSARSSYEQYF. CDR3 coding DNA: TGCAGTGCTAGAAGCTCCTACGAGCAGTACTTC.

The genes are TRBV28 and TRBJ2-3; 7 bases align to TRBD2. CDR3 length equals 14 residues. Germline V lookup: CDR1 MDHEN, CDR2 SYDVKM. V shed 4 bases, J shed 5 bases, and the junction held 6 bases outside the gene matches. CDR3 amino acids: CASSWGGRLDTQYF. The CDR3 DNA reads TGTGCCAGCAGTTGGGGGGGGAGGTTAGATACGCAGTATTTT.

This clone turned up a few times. CDR3 DNA sequence: TGTGCCAGCAGTACAGGGATCCCCTACGAGCAGTACTTC. It encodes CASSTGIPYEQYF. The gene calls are TRBV2 and TRBJ2-5, with a possible D match to TRBD1 (6 bases). With the DNA end fitting TRBJ2-7 better, the J assignment may be wrong. Germline values: CDR1 SNHLY, CDR2 FYNNEI. This CDR3 comprises 13 residues.

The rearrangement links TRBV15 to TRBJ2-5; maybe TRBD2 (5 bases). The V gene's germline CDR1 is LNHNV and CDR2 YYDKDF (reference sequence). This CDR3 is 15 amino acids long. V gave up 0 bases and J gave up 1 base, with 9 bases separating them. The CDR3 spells CATSRDATTQETQYF. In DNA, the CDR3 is TGTGCCACCAGCAGAGATGCGACTACCCAAGAGACCCAGTACTTC. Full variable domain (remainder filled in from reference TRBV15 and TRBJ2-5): DAMVIQNPRYQVTQFGKPVTLSCSQTLNHNVMYWYQQKSSQAPKLLFHYYDKDFNNEADTPDNFQSRRPNTSFCFLDIRSPGLGDTAMYLCATSRDATTQETQYFGPGTRLLVL.

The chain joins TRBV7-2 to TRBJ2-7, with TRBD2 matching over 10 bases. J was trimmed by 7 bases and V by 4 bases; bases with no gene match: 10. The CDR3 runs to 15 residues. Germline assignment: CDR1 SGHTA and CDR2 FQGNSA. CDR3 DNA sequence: TGTGCCAGCAGCTCCCATAGCGGGAGGCTATCGGAGCAGTACTTC. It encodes CASSSHSGRLSEQYF.

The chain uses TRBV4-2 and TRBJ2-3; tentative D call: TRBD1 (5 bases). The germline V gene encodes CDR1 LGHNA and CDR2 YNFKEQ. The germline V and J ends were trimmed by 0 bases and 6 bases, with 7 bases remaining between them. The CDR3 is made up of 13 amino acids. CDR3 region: CASSQDRVDTQYF. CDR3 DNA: TGTGCCAGCAGCCAAGACAGGGTGGATACGCAGTATTTT.

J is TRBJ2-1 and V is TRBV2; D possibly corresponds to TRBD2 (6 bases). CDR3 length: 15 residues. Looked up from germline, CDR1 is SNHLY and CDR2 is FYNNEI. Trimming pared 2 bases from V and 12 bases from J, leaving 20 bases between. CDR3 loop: CASSERTGTARRQFF. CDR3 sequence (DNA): TGTGCCAGCAGTGAACGCACCGGGACTGCGCGCCGGCAGTTCTTC. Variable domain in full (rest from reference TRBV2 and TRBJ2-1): EPEVTQTPSHQVTQMGQEVILRCVPISNHLYFYWYRQILGQKVEFLVSFYNNEISEKSEIFDDQFSVERPDGSNFTLKIRSTKLEDSAMYFCASSERTGTARRQFFGPGTRLTVL.

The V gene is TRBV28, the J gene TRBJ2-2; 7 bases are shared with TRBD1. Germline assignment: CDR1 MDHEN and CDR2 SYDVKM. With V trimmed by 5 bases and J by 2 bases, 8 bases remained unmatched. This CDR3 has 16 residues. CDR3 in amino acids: CASSTTGDLNTGELFF. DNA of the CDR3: TGTGCCAGCAGTACCACAGGGGACCTAAACACCGGGGAGCTGTTTTTT.

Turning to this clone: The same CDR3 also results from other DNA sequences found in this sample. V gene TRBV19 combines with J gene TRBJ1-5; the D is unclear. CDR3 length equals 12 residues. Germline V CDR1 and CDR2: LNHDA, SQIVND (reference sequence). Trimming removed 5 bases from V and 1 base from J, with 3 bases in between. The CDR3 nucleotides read TGTGCCAGTAGTCGGAGCAATCAGCCCCAGCATTTT. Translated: CASSRSNQPQHF. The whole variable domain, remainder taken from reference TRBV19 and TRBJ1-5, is DGGITQSPKYLFRKEGQNVTLSCEQNLNHDAMYWYRQDPGQGLRLIYYSQIVNDFQKGDIAEGYSVSREKKESFPLTVTSAQKNPTAFYLCASSRSNQPQHFGDGTRLSIL.

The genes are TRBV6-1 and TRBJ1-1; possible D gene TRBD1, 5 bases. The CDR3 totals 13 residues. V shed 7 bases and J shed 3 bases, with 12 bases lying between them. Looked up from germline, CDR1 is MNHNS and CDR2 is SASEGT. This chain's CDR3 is CASTLLGDTEAFF. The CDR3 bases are TGTGCCAGCACTTTGCTGGGGGACACTGAAGCTTTCTTT.

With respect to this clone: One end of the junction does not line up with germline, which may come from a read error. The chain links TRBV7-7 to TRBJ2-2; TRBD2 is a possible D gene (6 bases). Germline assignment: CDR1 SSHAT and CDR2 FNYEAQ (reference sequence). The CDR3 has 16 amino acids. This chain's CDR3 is CASTPAGQGGTGELFF. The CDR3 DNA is TGTGCTAGCACCCCGGCGGGGCAGGGCGGCACCGGGGAGCTGTTTTTT. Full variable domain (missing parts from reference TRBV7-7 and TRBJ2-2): GAGVSQSPRYKVTKRGQDVTLRCDPISSHATLYWYQQALGQGPEFLTYFNYEAQPDKSGLPSDRFSAERPEGSISTLTIQRTEQRDSAMYRCASTPAGQGGTGELFFGEGSRLTVL.

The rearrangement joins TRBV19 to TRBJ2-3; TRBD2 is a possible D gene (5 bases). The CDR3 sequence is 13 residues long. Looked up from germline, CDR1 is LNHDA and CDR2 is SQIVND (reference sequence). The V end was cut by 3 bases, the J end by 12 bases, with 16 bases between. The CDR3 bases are TGTGCCAGTAGTATTCTCAGCGGCAATCCCCAGTATTTT. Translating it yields CASSILSGNPQYF. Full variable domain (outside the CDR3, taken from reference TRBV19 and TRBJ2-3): DGGITQSPKYLFRKEGQNVTLSCEQNLNHDAMYWYRQDPGQGLRLIYYSQIVNDFQKGDIAEGYSVSREKKESFPLTVTSAQKNPTAFYLCASSILSGNPQYFGPGTRLTVL.

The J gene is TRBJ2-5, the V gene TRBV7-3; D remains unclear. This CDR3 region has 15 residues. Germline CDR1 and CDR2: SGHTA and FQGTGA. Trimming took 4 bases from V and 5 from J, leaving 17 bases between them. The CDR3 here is CASSSSSSLGETQYF. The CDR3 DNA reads TGTGCCAGCAGCTCTAGTTCCTCACTGGGCGAGACCCAGTACTTC.

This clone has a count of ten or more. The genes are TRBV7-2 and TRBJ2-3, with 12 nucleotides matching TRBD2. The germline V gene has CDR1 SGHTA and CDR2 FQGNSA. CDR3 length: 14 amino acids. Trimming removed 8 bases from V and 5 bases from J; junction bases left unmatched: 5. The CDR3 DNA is TGTGCCAGCGGCCTAGCGGGGGGGGTAGATACGCAGTATTTT. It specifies CASGLAGGVDTQYF.

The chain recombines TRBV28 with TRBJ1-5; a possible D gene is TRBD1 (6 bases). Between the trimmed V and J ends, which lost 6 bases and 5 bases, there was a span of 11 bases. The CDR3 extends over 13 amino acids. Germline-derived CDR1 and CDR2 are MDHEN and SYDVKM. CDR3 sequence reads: CASRDSLYQPQHF. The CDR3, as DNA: TGTGCCAGCAGGGACAGTTTATATCAGCCCCAGCATTTT.

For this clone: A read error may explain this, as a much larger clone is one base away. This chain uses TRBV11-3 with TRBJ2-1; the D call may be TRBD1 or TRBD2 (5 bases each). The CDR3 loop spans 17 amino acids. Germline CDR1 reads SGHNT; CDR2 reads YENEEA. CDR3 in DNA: TGTGCCAGCAGCCCGTCACCTGGGACCGGCGGATACAGTGAGCAGTTCTTC. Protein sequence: CASSPSPGTGGYSEQFF.

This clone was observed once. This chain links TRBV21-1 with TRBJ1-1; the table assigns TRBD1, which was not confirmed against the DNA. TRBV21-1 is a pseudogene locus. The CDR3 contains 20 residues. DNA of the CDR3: TGTGCCAGCAGCACCCCCGGGACAGTCCCAATTCCGACCGGAGACACTGAAGCTTTCTTT. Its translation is CASSTPGTVPIPTGDTEAFF.

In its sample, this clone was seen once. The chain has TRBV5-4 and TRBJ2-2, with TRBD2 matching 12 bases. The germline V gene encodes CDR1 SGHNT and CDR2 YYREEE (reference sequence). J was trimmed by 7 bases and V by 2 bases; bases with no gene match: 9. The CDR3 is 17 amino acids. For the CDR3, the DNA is TGTGCCAGCAGCTTCCTACTAGCGGGAGGAGGAATCGGGGAGCTGTTTTTT. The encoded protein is CASSFLLAGGGIGELFF.

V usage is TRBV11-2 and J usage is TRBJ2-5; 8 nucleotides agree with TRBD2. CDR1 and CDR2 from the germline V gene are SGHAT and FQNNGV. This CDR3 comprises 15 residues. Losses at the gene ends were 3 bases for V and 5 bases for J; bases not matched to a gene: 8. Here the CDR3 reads CASSFPGRGRETQYF. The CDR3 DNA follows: TGTGCCAGCAGCTTTCCCGGGAGGGGACGGGAGACCCAGTACTTC.

In DNA form, the CDR3 reads TGTGCCTGGAGTGTACGGGGGACAGGGGGCTTTGGCTATGGCTACACCTTC. Translation: CAWSVRGTGGFGYGYTF. The chain has TRBV30 and TRBJ1-2; 12 nucleotides line up with TRBD1. Trimming removed 0 bases from V and 4 bases from J; junction bases left unmatched: 9. The CDR3 totals 17 residues. Germline V CDR1 and CDR2: GTSNPN, SVGIG (reference sequence).

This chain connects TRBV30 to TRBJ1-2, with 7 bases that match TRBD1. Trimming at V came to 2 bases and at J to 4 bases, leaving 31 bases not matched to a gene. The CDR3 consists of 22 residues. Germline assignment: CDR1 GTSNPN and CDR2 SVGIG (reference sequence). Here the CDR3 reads CAWSTDRLTQSPSNTTGYGYTF. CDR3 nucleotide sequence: TGTGCCTGGAGTACGGACAGGCTGACTCAATCCCCGAGCAATACAACTGGCTATGGCTACACCTTC.

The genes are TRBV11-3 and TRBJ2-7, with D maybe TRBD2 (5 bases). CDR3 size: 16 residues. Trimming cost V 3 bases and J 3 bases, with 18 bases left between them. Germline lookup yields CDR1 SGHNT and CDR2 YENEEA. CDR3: CASSFEGASGNYEQYF. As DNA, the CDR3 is TGTGCCAGCAGCTTCGAGGGAGCCAGTGGGAACTACGAGCAGTACTTC. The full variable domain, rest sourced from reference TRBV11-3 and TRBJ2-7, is EAGVVQSPRYKIIEKKQPVAFWCNPISGHNTLYWYLQNLGQGPELLIRYENEEAVDDSQLPKDRFSAERLKGVDSTLKIQPAELGDSAVYLCASSFEGASGNYEQYFGPGTRLTVT.

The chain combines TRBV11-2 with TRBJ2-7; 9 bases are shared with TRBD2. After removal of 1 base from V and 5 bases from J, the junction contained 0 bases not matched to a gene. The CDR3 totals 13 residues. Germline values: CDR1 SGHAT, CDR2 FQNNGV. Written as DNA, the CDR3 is TGTGCCAGCAGCTTAGGACTAGCGGACGAGCAGTACTTC. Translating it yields CASSLGLADEQYF.

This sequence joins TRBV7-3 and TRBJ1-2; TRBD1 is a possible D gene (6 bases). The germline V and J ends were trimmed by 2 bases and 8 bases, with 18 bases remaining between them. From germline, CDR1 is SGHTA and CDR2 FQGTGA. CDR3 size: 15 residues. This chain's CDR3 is CASSLGPTGMEGYTF. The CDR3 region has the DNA TGTGCCAGCAGCTTAGGGCCGACAGGAATGGAAGGCTACACCTTC. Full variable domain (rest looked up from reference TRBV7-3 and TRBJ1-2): GAGVSQTPSNKVTEKGKYVELRCDPISGHTALYWYRQSLGQGPEFLIYFQGTGAADDSGLPNDRFFAVRPEGSVSTLKIQRTERGDSAVYLCASSLGPTGMEGYTFGSGTRLTVV.

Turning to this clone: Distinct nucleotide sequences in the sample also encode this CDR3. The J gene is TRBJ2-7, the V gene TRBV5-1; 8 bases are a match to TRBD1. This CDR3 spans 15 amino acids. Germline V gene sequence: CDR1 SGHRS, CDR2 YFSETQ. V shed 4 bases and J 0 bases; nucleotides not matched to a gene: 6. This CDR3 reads CASSPRTGSSYEQYF. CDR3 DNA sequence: TGCGCCAGCAGCCCTCGGACAGGGAGCTCCTACGAGCAGTACTTC.

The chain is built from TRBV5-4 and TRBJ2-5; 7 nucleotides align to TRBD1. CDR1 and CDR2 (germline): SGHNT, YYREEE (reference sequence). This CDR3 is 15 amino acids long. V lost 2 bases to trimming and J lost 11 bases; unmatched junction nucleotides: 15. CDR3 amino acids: CASSLRAGTAVTQYF. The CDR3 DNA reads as TGTGCCAGCAGCTTAAGGGCCGGGACAGCCGTTACTCAGTACTTC.

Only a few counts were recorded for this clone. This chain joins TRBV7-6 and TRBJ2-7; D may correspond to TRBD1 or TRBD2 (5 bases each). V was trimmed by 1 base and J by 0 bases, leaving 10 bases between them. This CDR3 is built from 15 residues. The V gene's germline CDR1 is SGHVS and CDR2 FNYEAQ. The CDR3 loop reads CASSLGLGDSYEQYF. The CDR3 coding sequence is TGTGCCAGCAGCTTAGGGTTGGGGGACTCCTACGAGCAGTACTTC.

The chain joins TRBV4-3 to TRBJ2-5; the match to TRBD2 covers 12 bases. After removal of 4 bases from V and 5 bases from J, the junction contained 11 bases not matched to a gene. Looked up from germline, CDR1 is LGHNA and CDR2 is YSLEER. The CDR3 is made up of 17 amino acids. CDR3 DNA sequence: TGCGCCAGCAGCCGCACGACTAGCGGGAGTGGCCAGGAGACCCAGTACTTC. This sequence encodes CASSRTTSGSGQETQYF.

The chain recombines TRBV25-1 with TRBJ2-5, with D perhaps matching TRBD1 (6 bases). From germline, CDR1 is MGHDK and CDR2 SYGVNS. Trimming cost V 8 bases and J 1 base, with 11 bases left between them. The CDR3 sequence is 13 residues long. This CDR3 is CASLPQGQETQYF. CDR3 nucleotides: TGTGCCAGCCTGCCACAGGGCCAAGAGACCCAGTACTTC.